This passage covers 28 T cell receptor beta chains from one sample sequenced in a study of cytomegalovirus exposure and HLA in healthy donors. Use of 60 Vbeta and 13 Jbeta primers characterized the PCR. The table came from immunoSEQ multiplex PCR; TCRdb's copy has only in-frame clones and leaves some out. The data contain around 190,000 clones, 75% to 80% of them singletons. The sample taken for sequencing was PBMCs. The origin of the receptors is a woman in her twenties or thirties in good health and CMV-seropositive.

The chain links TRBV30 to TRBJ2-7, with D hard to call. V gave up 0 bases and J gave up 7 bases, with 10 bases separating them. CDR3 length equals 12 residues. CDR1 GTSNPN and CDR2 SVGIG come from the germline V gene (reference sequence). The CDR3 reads CAWSVSPAEQYF. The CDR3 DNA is TGTGCCTGGAGTGTATCCCCCGCGGAGCAGTACTTC.

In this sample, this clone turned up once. The CDR3 DNA follows: TGCGCCAGCAGCCTGATGGACAGGTGGAGCTACGAGCAGTACTTC. It codes for CASSLMDRWSYEQYF. The rearrangement links TRBV4-1 to TRBJ2-7, with TRBD1 matching over 7 bases. With 4 bases clipped from V and 3 bases from J, the junction kept 9 bases outside the gene matches. The CDR3 is 15 amino acids. Per the germline V gene, CDR1 is MGHRA and CDR2 is YSYEKL.

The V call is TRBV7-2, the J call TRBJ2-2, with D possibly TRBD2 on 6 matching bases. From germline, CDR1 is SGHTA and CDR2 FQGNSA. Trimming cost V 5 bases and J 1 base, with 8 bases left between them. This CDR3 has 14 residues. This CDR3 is CASSRRGNTGELFF. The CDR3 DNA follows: TGTGCCAGCAGCCGGCGGGGGAACACCGGGGAGCTGTTTTTT.

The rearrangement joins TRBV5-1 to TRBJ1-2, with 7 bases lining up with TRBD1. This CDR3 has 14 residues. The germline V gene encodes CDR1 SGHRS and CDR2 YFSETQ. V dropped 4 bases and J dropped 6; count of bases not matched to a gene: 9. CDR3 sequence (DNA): TGCGCCAGCAGCCCAGGGGGTCTTCCTGATGGCTACACCTTC. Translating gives CASSPGGLPDGYTF. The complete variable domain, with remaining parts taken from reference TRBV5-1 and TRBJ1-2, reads KAGVTQTPRYLIKTRGQQVTLSCSPISGHRSVSWYQQTPGQGLQFLFEYFSETQRNKGNFPGRFSGRQFSNSRSEMNVSTLELGDSALYLCASSPGGLPDGYTFGSGTRLTVV.

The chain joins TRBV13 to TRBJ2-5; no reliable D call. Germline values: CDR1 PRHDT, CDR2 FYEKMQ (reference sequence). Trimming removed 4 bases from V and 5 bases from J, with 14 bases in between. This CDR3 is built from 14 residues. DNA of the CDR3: TGTGCCAGCAGCTCCCGTGGCGCGGTTGAGACCCAGTACTTC. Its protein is CASSSRGAVETQYF. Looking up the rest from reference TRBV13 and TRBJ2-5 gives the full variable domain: AAGVIQSPRHLIKEKRETATLKCYPIPRHDTVYWYQQGPGQDPQFLISFYEKMQSDKGSIPDRFSAQQFSDYHSELNMSSLELGDSALYFCASSSRGAVETQYFGPGTRLLVL.

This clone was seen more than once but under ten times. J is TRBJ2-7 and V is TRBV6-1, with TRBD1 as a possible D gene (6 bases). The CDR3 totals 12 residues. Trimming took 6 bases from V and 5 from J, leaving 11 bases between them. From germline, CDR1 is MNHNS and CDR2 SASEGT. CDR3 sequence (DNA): TGTGCCAGCAGCCTGACAGGAGACGAGCAGTACTTC. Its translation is CASSLTGDEQYF.

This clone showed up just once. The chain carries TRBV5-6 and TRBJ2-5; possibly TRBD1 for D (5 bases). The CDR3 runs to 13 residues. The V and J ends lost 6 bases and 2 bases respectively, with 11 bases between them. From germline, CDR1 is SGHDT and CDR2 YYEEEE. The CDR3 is CASTQTVQETQYF. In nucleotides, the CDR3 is TGTGCCAGCACTCAGACAGTTCAAGAGACCCAGTACTTC.

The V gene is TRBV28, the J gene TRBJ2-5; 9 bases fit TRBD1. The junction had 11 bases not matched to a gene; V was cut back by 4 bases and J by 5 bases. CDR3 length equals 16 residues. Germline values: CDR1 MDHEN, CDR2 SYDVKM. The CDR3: CASSSHTGGAGETQYF. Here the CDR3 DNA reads TGTGCCAGCAGTTCCCACACAGGGGGCGCAGGGGAGACCCAGTACTTC.

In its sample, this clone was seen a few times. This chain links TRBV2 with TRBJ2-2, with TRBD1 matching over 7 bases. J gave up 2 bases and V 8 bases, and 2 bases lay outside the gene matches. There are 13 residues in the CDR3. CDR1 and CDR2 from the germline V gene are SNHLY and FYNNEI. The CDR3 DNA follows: TGTGCCAGCTGGGACAGTAACACCGGGGAGCTGTTTTTT. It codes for CASWDSNTGELFF.

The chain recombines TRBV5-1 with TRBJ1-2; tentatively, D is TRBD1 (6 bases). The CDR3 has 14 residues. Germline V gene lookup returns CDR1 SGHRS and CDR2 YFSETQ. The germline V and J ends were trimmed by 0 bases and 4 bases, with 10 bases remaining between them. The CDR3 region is CASSLENRVYGYTF. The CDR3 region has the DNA TGCGCCAGCAGCTTGGAGAACAGGGTCTATGGCTACACCTTC. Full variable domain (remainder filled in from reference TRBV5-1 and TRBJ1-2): KAGVTQTPRYLIKTRGQQVTLSCSPISGHRSVSWYQQTPGQGLQFLFEYFSETQRNKGNFPGRFSGRQFSNSRSEMNVSTLELGDSALYLCASSLENRVYGYTFGSGTRLTVV.

The CDR3 reads CASSLPPGQSPLHF. In nucleotides, the CDR3 is TGTGCCAGCAGTTTACCGCCAGGGCAATCACCCCTCCACTTT. The chain carries TRBV28 and TRBJ1-6, with D tentatively TRBD1 (5 bases). Germline loops: CDR1 MDHEN, CDR2 SYDVKM. The V end lost 2 bases, the J end lost 10 bases, and 12 bases lay between the germline ends. CDR3 size: 14 residues.

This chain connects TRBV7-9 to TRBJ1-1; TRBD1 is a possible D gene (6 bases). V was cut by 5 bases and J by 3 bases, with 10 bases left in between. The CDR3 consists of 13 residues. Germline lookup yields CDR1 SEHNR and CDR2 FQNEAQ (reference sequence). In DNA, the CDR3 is TGTGCCAGCAGCCGAGGACAGTACACTGAAGCTTTCTTT. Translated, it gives CASSRGQYTEAFF.

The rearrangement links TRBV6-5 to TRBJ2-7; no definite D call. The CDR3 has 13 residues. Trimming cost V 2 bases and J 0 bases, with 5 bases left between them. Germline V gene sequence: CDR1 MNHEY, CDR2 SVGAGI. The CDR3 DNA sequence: TGTGCCAGCAGTTACGACATCTCCTACGAGCAGTACTTC. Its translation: CASSYDISYEQYF.

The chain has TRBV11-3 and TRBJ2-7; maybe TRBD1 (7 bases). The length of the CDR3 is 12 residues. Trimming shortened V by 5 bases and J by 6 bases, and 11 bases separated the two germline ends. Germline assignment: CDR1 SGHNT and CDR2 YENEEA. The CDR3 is CASSGGGGEQYF. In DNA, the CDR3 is TGTGCCAGCAGCGGAGGGGGCGGCGAGCAGTACTTC. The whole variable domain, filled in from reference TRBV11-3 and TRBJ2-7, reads EAGVVQSPRYKIIEKKQPVAFWCNPISGHNTLYWYLQNLGQGPELLIRYENEEAVDDSQLPKDRFSAERLKGVDSTLKIQPAELGDSAVYLCASSGGGGEQYFGPGTRLTVT.

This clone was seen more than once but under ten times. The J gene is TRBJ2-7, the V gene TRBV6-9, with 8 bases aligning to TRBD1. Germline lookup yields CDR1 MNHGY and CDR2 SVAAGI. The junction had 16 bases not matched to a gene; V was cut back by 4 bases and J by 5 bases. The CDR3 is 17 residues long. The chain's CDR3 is CASSFLTGEELIHEQYF. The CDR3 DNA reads TGTGCCAGCAGTTTCCTGACAGGGGAAGAACTTATCCACGAGCAGTACTTC.

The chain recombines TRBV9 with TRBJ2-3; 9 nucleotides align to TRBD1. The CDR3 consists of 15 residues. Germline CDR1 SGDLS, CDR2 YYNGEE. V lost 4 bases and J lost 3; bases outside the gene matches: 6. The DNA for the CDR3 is TGTGCCAGCAGCTCTCACAGGGGGCAAACAGATACGCAGTATTTT. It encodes CASSSHRGQTDTQYF.

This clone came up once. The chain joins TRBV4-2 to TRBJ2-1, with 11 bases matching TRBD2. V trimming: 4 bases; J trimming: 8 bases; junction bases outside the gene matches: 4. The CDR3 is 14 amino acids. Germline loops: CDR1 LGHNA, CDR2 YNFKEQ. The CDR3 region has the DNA TGTGCCAGCAGCCCGGGACTAGCGGTTGATGAGCAGTTCTTC. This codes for CASSPGLAVDEQFF.

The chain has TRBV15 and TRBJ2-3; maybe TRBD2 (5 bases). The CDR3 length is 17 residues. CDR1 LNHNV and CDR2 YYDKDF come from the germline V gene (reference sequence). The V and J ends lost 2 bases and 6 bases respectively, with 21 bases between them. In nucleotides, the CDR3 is TGTGCCACCAGCAGACCAAAGCGGACTTCCCGTGGGGATACGCAGTATTTT. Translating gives CATSRPKRTSRGDTQYF.

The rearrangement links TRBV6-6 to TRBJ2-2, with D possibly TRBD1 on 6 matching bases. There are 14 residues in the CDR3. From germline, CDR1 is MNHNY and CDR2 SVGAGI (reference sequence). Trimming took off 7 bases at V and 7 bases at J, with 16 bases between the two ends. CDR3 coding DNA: TGTGCCAGCAACATACAGGGCTCGGACGGGGAGCTGTTTTTT. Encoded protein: CASNIQGSDGELFF.

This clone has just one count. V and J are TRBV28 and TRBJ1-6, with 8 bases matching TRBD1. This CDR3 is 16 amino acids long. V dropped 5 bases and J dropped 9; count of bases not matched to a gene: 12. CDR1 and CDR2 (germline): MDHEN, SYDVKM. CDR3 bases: TGTGCCAGCAGTCCAAAACCCGGGACAGGCGGTTCACCCCTCCACTTT. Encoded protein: CASSPKPGTGGSPLHF.

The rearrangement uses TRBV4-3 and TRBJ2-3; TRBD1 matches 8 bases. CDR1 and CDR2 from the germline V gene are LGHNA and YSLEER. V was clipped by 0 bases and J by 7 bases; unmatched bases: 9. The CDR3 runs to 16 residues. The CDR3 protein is CASSQDIGQGRNTQYF. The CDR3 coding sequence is TGCGCCAGCAGCCAAGACATCGGACAGGGTAGGAATACGCAGTATTTT.

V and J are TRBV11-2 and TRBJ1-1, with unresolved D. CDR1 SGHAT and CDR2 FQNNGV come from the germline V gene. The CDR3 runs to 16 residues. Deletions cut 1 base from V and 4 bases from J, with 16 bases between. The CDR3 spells CASSLVGWYPSTEAFF. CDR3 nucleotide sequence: TGTGCCAGCAGCTTAGTCGGGTGGTACCCGAGCACTGAAGCTTTCTTT.

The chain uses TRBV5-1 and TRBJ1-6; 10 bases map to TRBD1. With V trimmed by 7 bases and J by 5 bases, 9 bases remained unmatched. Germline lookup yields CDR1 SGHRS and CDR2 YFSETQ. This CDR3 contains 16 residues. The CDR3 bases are TGCGCCAGCGCCCCCGGGACAGGGGTAAATAATTCACCCCTCCACTTT. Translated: CASAPGTGVNNSPLHF.

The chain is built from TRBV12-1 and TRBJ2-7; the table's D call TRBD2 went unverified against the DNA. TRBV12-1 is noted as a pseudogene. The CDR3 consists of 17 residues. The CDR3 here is CASSFIAGGPGNYEQYF. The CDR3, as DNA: TGTGCCAGCAGCTTCATAGCGGGAGGGCCCGGAAACTACGAGCAGTACTTC.

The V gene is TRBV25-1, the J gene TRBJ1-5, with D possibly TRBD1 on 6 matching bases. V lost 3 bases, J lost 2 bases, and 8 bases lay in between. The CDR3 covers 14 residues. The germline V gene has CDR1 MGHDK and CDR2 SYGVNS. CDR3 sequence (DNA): TGTGCCAGCAGTGACAGGGGAGGCAATCAGCCCCAGCATTTT. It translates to CASSDRGGNQPQHF.

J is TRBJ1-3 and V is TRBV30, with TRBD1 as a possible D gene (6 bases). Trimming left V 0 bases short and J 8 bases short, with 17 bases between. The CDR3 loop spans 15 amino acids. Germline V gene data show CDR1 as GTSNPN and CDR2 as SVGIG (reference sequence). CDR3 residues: CAWSVPGGLGYTIYF. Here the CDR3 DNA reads TGTGCCTGGAGTGTACCGGGGGGGCTGGGATACACCATATATTTT.

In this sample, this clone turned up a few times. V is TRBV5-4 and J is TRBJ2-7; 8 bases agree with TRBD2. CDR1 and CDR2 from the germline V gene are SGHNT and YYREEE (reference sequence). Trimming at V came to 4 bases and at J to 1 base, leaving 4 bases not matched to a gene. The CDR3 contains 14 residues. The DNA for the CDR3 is TGTGCCAGCAGCCGGGGGGGCGGGTCCTACGAGCAGTACTTC. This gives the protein CASSRGGGSYEQYF.

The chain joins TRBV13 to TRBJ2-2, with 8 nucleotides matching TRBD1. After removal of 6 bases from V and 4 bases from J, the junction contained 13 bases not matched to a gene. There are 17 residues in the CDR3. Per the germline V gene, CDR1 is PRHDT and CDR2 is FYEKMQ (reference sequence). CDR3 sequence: CASRALQGAPVTGELFF. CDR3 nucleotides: TGTGCCAGCAGAGCACTCCAGGGGGCGCCGGTCACCGGGGAGCTGTTTTTT.